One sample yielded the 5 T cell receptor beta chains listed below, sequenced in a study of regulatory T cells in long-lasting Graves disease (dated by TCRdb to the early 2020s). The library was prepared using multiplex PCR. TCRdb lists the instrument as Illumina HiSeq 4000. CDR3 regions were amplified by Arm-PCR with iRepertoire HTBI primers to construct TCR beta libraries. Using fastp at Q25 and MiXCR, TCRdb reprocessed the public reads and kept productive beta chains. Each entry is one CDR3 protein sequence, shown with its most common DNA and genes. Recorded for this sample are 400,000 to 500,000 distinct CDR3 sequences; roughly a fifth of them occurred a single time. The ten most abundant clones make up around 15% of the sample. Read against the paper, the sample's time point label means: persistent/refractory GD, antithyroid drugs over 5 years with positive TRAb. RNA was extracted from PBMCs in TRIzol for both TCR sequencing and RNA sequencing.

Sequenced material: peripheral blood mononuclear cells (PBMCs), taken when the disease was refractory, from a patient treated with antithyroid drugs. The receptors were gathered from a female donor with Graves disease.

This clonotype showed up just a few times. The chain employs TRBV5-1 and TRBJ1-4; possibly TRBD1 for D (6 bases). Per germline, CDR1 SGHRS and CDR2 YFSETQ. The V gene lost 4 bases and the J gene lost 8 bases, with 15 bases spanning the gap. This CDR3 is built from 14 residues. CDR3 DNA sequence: TGCGCCAGCAGCCTCGGGACATTCGGGGAAAAACTGTTTTTT. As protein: CASSLGTFGEKLFF.

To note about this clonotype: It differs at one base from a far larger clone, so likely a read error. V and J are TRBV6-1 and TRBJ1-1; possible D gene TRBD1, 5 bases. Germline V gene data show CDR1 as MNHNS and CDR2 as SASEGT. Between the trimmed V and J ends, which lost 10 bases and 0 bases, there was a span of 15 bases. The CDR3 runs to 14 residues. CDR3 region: CAIRRQGLNTEAFF. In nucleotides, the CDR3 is TGTGCCATCAGGAGGCAGGGCTTGAACACTGAAGCTTTCTTT.

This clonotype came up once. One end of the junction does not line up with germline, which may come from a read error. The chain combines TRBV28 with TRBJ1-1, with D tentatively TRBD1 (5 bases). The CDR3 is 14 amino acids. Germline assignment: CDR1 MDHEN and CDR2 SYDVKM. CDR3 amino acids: CASGLPGRNTEAFF. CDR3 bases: TGTGCCAGCGGTTTACCAGGGAGGAACACTGAAGCTTTCTTT.

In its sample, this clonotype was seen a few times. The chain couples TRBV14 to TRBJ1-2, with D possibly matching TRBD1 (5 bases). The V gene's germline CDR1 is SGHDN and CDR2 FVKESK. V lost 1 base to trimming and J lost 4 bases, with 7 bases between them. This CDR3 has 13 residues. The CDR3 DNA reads TGTGCCAGCAGCCAAGGGGGACCCTATGGCTACACCTTC. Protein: CASSQGGPYGYTF.

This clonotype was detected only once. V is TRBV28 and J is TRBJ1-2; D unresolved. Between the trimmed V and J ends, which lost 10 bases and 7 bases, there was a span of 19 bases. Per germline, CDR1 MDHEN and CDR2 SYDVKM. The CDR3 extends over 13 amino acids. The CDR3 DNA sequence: TGTGCCACCAAGGCAGGTTTATTGAGTGGCTACACCTTC. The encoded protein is CATKAGLLSGYTF.